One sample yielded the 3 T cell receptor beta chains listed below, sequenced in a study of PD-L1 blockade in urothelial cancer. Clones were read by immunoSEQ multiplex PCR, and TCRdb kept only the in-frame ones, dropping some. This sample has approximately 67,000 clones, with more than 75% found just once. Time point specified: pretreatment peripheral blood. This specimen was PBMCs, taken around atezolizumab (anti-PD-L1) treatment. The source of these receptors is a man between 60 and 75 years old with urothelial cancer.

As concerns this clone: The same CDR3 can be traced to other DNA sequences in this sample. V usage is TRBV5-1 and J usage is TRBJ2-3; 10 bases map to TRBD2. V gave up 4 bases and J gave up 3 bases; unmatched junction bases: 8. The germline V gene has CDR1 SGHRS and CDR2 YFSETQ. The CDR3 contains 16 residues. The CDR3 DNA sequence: TGCGCCAGCAGCCCAGGGGAAGCGGGGGGGACAGATACGCAGTATTTT. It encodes CASSPGEAGGTDTQYF.

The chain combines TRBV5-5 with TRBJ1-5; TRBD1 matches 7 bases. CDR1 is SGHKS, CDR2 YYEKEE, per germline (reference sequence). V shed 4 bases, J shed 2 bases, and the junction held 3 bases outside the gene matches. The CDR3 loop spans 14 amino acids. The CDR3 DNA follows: TGTGCCAGCAGCGTAACAGGGGGCAATCAGCCCCAGCATTTT. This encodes CASSVTGGNQPQHF.

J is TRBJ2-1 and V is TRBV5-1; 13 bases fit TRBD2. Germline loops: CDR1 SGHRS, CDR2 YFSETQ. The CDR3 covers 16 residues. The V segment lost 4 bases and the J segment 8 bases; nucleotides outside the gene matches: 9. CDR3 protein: CASSAVLAGGSDEQFF. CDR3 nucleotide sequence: TGCGCCAGCAGCGCTGTACTAGCGGGGGGGTCCGATGAGCAGTTCTTC.